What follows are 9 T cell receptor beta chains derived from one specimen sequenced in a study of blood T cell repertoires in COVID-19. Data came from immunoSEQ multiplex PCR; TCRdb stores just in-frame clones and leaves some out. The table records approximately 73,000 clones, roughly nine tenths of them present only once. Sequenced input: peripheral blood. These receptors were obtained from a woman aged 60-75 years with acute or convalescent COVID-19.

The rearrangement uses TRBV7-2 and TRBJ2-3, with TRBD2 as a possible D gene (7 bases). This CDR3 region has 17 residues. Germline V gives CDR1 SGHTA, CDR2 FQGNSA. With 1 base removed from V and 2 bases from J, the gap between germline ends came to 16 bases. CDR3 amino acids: CASSLDYRGGFTDTQYF. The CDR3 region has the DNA TGTGCCAGCAGCTTAGATTATAGGGGGGGGTTCACAGATACGCAGTATTTT.

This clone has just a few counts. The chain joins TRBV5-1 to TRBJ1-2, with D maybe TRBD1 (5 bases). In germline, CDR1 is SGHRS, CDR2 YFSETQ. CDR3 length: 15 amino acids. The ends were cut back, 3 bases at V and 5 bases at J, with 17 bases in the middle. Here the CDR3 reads CASSSGDSGGYGYTF. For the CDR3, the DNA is TGCGCCAGCAGCTCGGGGGACTCAGGAGGGTATGGCTACACCTTC.

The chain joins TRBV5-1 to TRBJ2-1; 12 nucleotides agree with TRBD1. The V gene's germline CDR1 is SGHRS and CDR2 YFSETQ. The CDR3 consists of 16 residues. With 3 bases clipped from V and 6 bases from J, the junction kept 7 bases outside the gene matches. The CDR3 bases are TGCGCCAGCAGCTCCGGGACAGGGGGCGTTATCAATGAGCAGTTCTTC. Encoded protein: CASSSGTGGVINEQFF.

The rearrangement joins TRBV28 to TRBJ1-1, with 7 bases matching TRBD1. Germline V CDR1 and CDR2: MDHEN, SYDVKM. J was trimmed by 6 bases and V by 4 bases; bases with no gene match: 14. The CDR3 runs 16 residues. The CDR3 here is CASSSGGGTDNAEAFF. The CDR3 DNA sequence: TGTGCCAGCAGTTCCGGGGGGGGGACAGACAACGCTGAAGCTTTCTTT.

CDR3 protein: CASGSRAPNYGYTF. The DNA for the CDR3 is TGTGCCAGCGGTTCCAGGGCTCCTAACTATGGCTACACCTTC. This sequence joins TRBV5-5 and TRBJ1-2; a possible D gene is TRBD1 (5 bases). CDR1 is SGHKS, CDR2 YYEKEE, per germline (reference sequence). The CDR3 loop spans 14 amino acids. V was cut by 7 bases and J by 0 bases, with 13 bases left in between.

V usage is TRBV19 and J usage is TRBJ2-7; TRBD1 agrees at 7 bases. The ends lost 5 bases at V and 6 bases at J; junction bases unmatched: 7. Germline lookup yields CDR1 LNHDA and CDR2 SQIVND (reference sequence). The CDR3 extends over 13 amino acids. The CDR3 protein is CASSLRDSPEQYF. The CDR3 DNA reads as TGTGCCAGTAGTTTACGGGACAGTCCCGAGCAGTACTTC.

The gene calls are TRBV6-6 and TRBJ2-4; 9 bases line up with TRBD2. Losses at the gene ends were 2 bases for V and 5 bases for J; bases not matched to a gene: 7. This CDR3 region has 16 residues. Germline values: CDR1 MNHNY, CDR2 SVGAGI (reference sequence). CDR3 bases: TGTGCCAGCAGTTACGGAAGCGGGGGGCGCGAAAACATTCAGTACTTC. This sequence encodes CASSYGSGGRENIQYF.

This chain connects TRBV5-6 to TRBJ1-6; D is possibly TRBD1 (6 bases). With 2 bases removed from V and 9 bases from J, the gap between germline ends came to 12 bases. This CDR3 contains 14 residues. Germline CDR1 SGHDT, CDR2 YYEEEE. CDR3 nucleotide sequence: TGTGCCAGCAGCTTTTTACAGGGAATTTCACCCCTCCACTTT. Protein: CASSFLQGISPLHF.

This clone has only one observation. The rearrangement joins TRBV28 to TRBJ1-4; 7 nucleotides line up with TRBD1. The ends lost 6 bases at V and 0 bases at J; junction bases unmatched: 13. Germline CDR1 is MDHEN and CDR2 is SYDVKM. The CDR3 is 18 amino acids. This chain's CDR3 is CASSKMDRFLATNEKLFF. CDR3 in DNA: TGTGCCAGCAGCAAAATGGACAGGTTTCTTGCAACTAATGAAAAACTGTTTTTT.